This is a list of T cell receptor beta chains from one sample in a study of blood T cell repertoires in COVID-19. Sequencing used immunoSEQ multiplex PCR; TCRdb keeps in-frame clones, though not all of them. The sample comprises fewer than 70,000 clones, over 75% of which are singletons, and 9% to 9.5% rests with the top ten. Sequenced material: peripheral blood. The source of these receptors is a woman of 80 years or more with active COVID-19. Each CDR3 is given with its conserved first and last residue. The order of the fields is V gene, clone size, J gene, CDR3 protein. Size tells how often a clone was seen (once, few, many) or the class of an expanded clone, and some rows leave it out.

v_gene: TRBV6-5
abundance: .
j_gene: TRBJ1-1
CDR3aa: CASSTQTGLNTEAFF

v_gene: TRBV30
abundance: .
j_gene: TRBJ2-1
CDR3aa: CAWSVPYRDLGTGDESEQFF

v_gene: TRBV4-2
abundance: .
j_gene: TRBJ2-1
CDR3aa: CAVGRDRDGEQFF

v_gene: TRBV6-1
abundance: few
j_gene: TRBJ1-3
CDR3aa: CASSEAHGGSSGNTIYF

v_gene: TRBV11-2
abundance: .
j_gene: TRBJ2-5
CDR3aa: CASSLGPDQETQYF

v_gene: TRBV5-6
abundance: .
j_gene: TRBJ1-6
CDR3aa: CASRAGTGGFNSPLHF

v_gene: TRBV9
abundance: .
j_gene: TRBJ1-6
CDR3aa: CASSPSVVLDNSPLHF

v_gene: TRBV29-1
abundance: .
j_gene: TRBJ1-1
CDR3aa: CSVVAQNTEAFF

v_gene: TRBV30
abundance: .
j_gene: TRBJ1-2
CDR3aa: CAWSNAGRGDGYTF

v_gene: TRBV18
abundance: .
j_gene: TRBJ1-1
CDR3aa: CASSQSGTVNTEAFF

v_gene: TRBV6-1
abundance: .
j_gene: TRBJ2-2
CDR3aa: CASSEFRGGELFF

v_gene: TRBV27
abundance: .
j_gene: TRBJ2-1
CDR3aa: CASRGASGGGPRYNEQFF

v_gene: TRBV6-5
abundance: few
j_gene: TRBJ1-2
CDR3aa: CASSYSSGLDYGYTF

v_gene: TRBV7-2
abundance: few
j_gene: TRBJ1-4
CDR3aa: CASSSGNGHEKLFF

v_gene: TRBV3-1/TRBV3-2
abundance: .
j_gene: TRBJ1-4
CDR3aa: CASSHRATNEKLFF

v_gene: TRBV5-6
abundance: .
j_gene: TRBJ1-6
CDR3aa: CASSLEIGGGNSPLHF

v_gene: TRBV10-3
abundance: .
j_gene: TRBJ2-5
CDR3aa: CAISESGSRETQYF

v_gene: TRBV5-6
abundance: once
j_gene: TRBJ2-7
CDR3aa: CASSLAGTGRAYEQYF

v_gene: TRBV7-2
abundance: .
j_gene: TRBJ2-2
CDR3aa: CASSFRGYTGELFF

v_gene: TRBV11-2
abundance: .
j_gene: TRBJ2-3
CDR3aa: CASSRKGQGNTDTQYF

v_gene: TRBV5-1
abundance: .
j_gene: TRBJ2-7
CDR3aa: CASSPGLANRYEQYF

v_gene: TRBV4-2
abundance: .
j_gene: TRBJ1-2
CDR3aa: CASSQDPQGASGYTF

v_gene: TRBV5-4
abundance: few
j_gene: TRBJ2-3
CDR3aa: CASRPNRDNRGDTQYF

v_gene: TRBV12-3/TRBV12-4
abundance: .
j_gene: TRBJ1-2
CDR3aa: CASSLQGNGYTF

v_gene: TRBV15
abundance: .
j_gene: TRBJ1-4
CDR3aa: CATSPSPGGEKLFF

v_gene: TRBV6-6
abundance: .
j_gene: TRBJ1-2
CDR3aa: CASSFGGTPTF

v_gene: TRBV15
abundance: .
j_gene: TRBJ2-2
CDR3aa: CATSSTRGSGELFF

v_gene: TRBV18
abundance: .
j_gene: TRBJ2-7
CDR3aa: CASSHGTTYEQYF

v_gene: TRBV28
abundance: .
j_gene: TRBJ2-1
CDR3aa: CASPSGTSGRRNSNEQFF

v_gene: TRBV11-2
abundance: .
j_gene: TRBJ2-1
CDR3aa: CASRLSGASGEQFF

v_gene: TRBV24-1
abundance: .
j_gene: TRBJ2-5
CDR3aa: CATSDRGTGPGETQYF

v_gene: TRBV5-6
abundance: .
j_gene: TRBJ2-2
CDR3aa: CASSLLSSGGLGTGELFF

v_gene: TRBV5-1
abundance: .
j_gene: TRBJ2-2
CDR3aa: CASSLAGQEGTGELFF

v_gene: TRBV28
abundance: .
j_gene: TRBJ1-1
CDR3aa: CASSPPDSEAFF

v_gene: TRBV30
abundance: few
j_gene: TRBJ1-1
CDR3aa: CAWSVVDYTEAFF

v_gene: TRBV7-9
abundance: once
j_gene: TRBJ2-1
CDR3aa: CASSLALGEGNEQFF